This T cell receptor beta chain emerged from a study of cytomegalovirus exposure and HLA in healthy donors. Both 60 Vbeta primers and 13 Jbeta primers went into the PCR. Profiled with immunoSEQ multiplex PCR; TCRdb holds only in-frame clones, not every one. Of 150,000 to 200,000 clones in the sample, 75% to 90% are singletons; the top ten hold 1.2% to 1.5%. Broader study findings: The study put under 200 TCR beta chains on its list as cytomegalovirus-associated.

Notes on this clone: What it binds is unknown.

The germline V gene has CDR1 SGHNT and CDR2 YENEEA. This CDR3 is 14 amino acids long. Trimming cost V 5 bases and J 7 bases; bases outside gene matches: 8. Sequenced: PBMCs. The gene calls are TRBV11-3 and TRBJ2-1; 7 bases fit TRBD1. The receptor's source is a girl aged 5-17 years in good health and CMV-seropositive. The CDR3, as DNA: TGTGCCAGCAGCCCCGACAACAGGGGAAATGAGCAGTTCTTC. Amino acids: CASSPDNRGNEQFF.